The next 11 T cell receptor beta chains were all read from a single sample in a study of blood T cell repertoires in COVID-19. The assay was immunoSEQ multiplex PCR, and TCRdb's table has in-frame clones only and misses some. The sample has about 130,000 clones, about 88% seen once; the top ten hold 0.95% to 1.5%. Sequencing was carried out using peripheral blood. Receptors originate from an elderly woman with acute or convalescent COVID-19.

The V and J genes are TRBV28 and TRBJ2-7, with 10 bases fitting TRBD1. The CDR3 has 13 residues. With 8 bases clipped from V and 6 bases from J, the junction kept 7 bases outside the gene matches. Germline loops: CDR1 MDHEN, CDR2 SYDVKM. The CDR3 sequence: CASGTGVFREQYF. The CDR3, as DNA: TGTGCCAGCGGGACAGGGGTATTCCGCGAGCAGTACTTC.

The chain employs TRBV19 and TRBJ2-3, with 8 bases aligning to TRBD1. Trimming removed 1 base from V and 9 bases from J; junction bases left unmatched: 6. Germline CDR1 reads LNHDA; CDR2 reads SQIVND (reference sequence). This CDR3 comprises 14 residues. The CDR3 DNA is TGTGCCAGTAGTATAGCTCAGGGGGCGGCGACGCAGTATTTT. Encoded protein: CASSIAQGAATQYF.

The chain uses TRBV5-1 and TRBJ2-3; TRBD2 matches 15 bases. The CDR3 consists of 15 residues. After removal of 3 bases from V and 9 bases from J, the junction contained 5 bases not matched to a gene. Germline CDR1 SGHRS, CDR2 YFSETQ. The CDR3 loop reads CASSWTSGRERTQYF. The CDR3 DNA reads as TGCGCCAGCAGCTGGACTAGCGGGAGGGAGAGGACGCAGTATTTT.

The CDR3 loop reads CASSQDRGPNYGYTF. The CDR3, as DNA: TGCGCCAGCAGCCAAGACAGGGGGCCTAACTATGGCTACACCTTC. V and J are TRBV4-3 and TRBJ1-2, with 8 bases matching TRBD1. V shed 0 bases, J shed 0 bases, and the junction held 0 bases outside the gene matches. Germline V gene sequence: CDR1 LGHNA, CDR2 YSLEER. The length of the CDR3 is 15 residues.

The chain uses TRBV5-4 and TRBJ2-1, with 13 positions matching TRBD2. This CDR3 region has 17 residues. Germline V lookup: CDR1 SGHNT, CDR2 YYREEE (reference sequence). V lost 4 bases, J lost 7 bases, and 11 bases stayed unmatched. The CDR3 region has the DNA TGTGCCAGCAGCCGACAAGGACTAGCGGGAGAAGGGAATGAGCAGTTCTTC. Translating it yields CASSRQGLAGEGNEQFF.

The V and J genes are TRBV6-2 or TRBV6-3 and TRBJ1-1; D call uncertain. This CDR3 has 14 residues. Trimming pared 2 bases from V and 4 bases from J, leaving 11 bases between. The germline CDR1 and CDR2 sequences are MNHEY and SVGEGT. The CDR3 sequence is CASSYTRVGTEAFF. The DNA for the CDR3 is TGTGCCAGCAGTTACACTCGGGTTGGCACTGAAGCTTTCTTT.

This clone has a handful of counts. CDR3 sequence: CASSELGRGRKTEAFF. CDR3 DNA: TGTGCCAGCAGTGAATTGGGCAGGGGGAGGAAGACTGAAGCTTTCTTT. The rearrangement uses TRBV6-1 and TRBJ1-1, with TRBD1 matching over 7 bases. The CDR3 is 16 residues long. Germline V gene data show CDR1 as MNHNS and CDR2 as SASEGT. V shed 2 bases, J shed 5 bases, and the junction held 11 bases outside the gene matches.

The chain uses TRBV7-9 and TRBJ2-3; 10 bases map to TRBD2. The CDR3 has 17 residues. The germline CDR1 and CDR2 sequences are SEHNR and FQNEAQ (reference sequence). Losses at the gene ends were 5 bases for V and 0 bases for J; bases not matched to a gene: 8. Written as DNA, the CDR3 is TGTGCCAGCAGCCCTAGCGGGGGCTCCATTAGCACAGATACGCAGTATTTT. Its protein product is CASSPSGGSISTDTQYF.

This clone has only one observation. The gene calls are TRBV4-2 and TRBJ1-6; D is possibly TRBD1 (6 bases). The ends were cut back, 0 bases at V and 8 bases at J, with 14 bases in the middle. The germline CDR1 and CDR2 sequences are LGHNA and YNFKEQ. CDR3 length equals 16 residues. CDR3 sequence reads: CASSQEGGRSDSPLHF. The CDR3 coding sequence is TGTGCCAGCAGCCAAGAAGGGGGACGTTCAGATTCACCCCTCCACTTT.

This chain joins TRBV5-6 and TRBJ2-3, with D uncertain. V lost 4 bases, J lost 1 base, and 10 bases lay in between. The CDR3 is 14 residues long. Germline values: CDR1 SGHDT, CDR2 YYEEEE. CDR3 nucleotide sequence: TGTGCCAGCAGCCATTATCGCGGCACAGATACGCAGTATTTT. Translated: CASSHYRGTDTQYF.

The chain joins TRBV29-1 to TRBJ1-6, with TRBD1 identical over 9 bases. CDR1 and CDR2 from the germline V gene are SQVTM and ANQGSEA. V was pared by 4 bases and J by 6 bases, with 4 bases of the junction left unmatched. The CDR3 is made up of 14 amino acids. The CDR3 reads CSVGGQGPNSPLHF. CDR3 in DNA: TGCAGCGTTGGGGGACAGGGCCCTAATTCACCCCTCCACTTT.